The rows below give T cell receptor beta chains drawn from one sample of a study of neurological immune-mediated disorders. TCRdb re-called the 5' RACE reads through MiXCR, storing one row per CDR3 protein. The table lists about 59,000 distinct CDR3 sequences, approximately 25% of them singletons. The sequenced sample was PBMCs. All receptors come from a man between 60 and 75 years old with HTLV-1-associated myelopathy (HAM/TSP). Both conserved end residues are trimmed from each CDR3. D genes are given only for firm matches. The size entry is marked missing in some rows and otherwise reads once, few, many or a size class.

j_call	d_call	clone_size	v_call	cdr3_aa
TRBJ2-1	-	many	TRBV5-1	ASSKTVSYNEQF
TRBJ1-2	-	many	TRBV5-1	ASSPSAATNYGYT
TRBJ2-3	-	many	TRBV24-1	ATRSLGSRSTDTQY
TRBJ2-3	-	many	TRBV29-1	SVRGRSTDTQY
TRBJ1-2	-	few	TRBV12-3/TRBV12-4	SCSLAAGYT
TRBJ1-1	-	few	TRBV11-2	ASSPSYPNTEAF
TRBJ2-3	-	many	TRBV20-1	SARARAQVEY
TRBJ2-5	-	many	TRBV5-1	ASSPRRPETQY
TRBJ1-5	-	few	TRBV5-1	ASSTGGGLDQPQH
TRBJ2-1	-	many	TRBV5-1	ASSLSGSSYNEQF
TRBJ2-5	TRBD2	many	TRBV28	ASSSLAAGGLTQY
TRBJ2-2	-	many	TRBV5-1	ASSLNPTFGELF
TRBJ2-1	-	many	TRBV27	ASSSLFLGFDEQF
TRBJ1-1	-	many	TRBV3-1	ASSPLGAGRPLAAF
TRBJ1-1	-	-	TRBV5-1	ASSFGDITEAF
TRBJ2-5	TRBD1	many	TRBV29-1	SVEGQGRETQY
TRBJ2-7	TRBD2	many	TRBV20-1	SAYYGTSREQY
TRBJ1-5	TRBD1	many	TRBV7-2	ASSLGAGTEQPQH
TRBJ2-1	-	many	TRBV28	ASSLLSGSEQF
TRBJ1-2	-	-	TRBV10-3	AISEGSLYGYT
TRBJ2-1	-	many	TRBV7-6	ASSLASTDVDEQF
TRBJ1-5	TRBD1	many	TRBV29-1	SVGQGRDQPQH
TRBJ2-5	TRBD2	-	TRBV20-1	SATLAGGGETQY
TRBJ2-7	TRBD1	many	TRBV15	ATSRGAGTGGSYEQY
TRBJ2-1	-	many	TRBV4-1	ASSQGDNARYNEQF
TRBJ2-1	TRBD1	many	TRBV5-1	ATGQGGSYNEQF